A single sample is the source of the 29 T cell receptor beta chains below, sequenced in a study of response to subunit inactivated influenza vaccine. TCRdb fed the RT-PCR reads into MiXCR, producing one record per CDR3 protein. Of about 700,000 distinct CDR3 sequences listed, approximately 15% are singletons. Specimen: PBMCs from blood, collected 14 to 15 days before vaccination. All receptors come from a man in his fifties who received an inactivated influenza vaccine.

This rearrangement joins TRBV6-5 to TRBJ2-7, with D possibly called TRBD1 or TRBD2 (5 bases each). The CDR3 length is 14 residues. The germline V gene encodes CDR1 MNHEY and CDR2 SVGAGI. Deletions cut 6 bases from V and 6 bases from J, with 18 bases between. The CDR3 protein is CASSYRGATTEQYF. In nucleotides, the CDR3 is TGTGCCAGCAGCTATCGAGGGGCGACAACCGAGCAGTACTTC.

The sample holds many counts of this clonotype. V is TRBV29-1 and J is TRBJ1-5; D is undetermined. V shed 5 bases and J shed 0 bases, with 8 bases lying between them. Looked up from germline, CDR1 is SQVTM and CDR2 is ANQGSEA. The CDR3 length is 13 residues. The CDR3 DNA follows: TGCAGCGTTTCACAGAATAGCAATCAGCCCCAGCATTTT. This sequence encodes CSVSQNSNQPQHF.

This clonotype has just a few counts. The V call is TRBV3-1, the J call TRBJ2-5, with TRBD2 matching 8 bases. The J segment lost 2 bases and the V segment lost 7 bases, leaving 6 bases of the junction unmatched. CDR1 and CDR2 (germline): LGHDT, YNNKEL (reference sequence). The CDR3 covers 14 residues. CDR3 residues: CASNGRGDQETQYF. CDR3 sequence (DNA): TGTGCCAGCAACGGGAGGGGGGATCAAGAGACCCAGTACTTC.

The chain has TRBV9 and TRBJ2-7; 9 nucleotides agree with TRBD1. This CDR3 is built from 13 residues. V shed 4 bases and J 5 bases; nucleotides not matched to a gene: 4. Germline V CDR1 and CDR2: SGDLS, YYNGEE. For the CDR3, the DNA is TGTGCCAGCAGCCGGGACAGGGTGAACGAGCAGTACTTC. Translation: CASSRDRVNEQYF.

The V call is TRBV7-2, the J call TRBJ1-6; 8 bases are a match to TRBD1. CDR3 length equals 15 residues. Unmatched junction bases numbered 6, after V lost 1 base and J lost 10 bases. Looked up from germline, CDR1 is SGHTA and CDR2 is FQGNSA. Here the CDR3 DNA reads TGTGCCAGCAGCTTAGGCCGGGACAGGAGCTCACCCCTCCACTTT. Its translation: CASSLGRDRSSPLHF.

This sequence joins TRBV20-1 and TRBJ1-4; 9 bases agree with TRBD1. This CDR3 region has 13 residues. The trim removed 6 bases at V and 7 bases at J, leaving 6 bases unmatched. CDR1 is DFQATT and CDR2 is SNEGSKA in the germline V gene (reference sequence). CDR3 protein: CSAGTGGVEKLFF. CDR3 DNA sequence: TGCAGTGCGGGAACAGGGGGCGTTGAAAAACTGTTTTTT.

The chain joins TRBV5-1 to TRBJ2-5; D might be TRBD1 (5 bases). Trimming took off 5 bases at V and 0 bases at J, with 8 bases between the two ends. The CDR3 length is 13 residues. CDR1 is SGHRS and CDR2 is YFSETQ in the germline V gene. The CDR3 DNA reads as TGCGCCAGCAGTTACAGGTACCAAGAGACCCAGTACTTC. It specifies CASSYRYQETQYF.

CDR3 in amino acids: CASSGEGSYEQYF. The CDR3 bases are TGTGCCAGCAGCGGGGAGGGCTCCTACGAGCAGTACTTC. J is TRBJ2-7 and V is TRBV7-2, with TRBD2 matching over 7 bases. The germline gives CDR1 SGHTA, CDR2 FQGNSA. J gave up 0 bases and V 5 bases, and 1 base lay outside the gene matches. This CDR3 spans 13 amino acids.

The rearrangement joins TRBV29-1 to TRBJ2-7; 7 nucleotides line up with TRBD1. V was clipped by 6 bases and J by 4 bases; unmatched bases: 9. The CDR3 consists of 13 residues. CDR1 is SQVTM and CDR2 is ANQGSEA in the germline V gene. The CDR3: CSVRTGDSYEQYF. Here the CDR3 DNA reads TGCAGCGTACGAACAGGGGATTCTTACGAGCAGTACTTC.

This clonotype occurred a few times. V and J are TRBV5-1 and TRBJ1-1, with 7 bases lining up with TRBD1. This CDR3 region has 17 residues. The germline V gene encodes CDR1 SGHRS and CDR2 YFSETQ. V trimming: 4 bases; J trimming: 3 bases; junction bases outside the gene matches: 15. CDR3 in amino acids: CASSQNIMTGFYTEAFF. The DNA of the CDR3 is TGCGCCAGCAGCCAGAACATTATGACAGGGTTTTACACTGAAGCTTTCTTT.

This clonotype was picked up a small number of times. The CDR3 sequence: CAISEGTPQANYGYTF. The CDR3 DNA reads TGTGCCATCAGTGAGGGGACACCCCAAGCTAACTATGGCTACACCTTC. The chain joins TRBV10-3 to TRBJ1-2; TRBD1 might be the D (6 bases). V lost 2 bases and J 0 bases, leaving 13 bases between the germline ends. Germline assignment: CDR1 ENHRY and CDR2 SYGVKD. The CDR3 totals 16 residues.

This clonotype was observed a few times. The CDR3 protein is CASSAGQSYYNSPLHF. DNA of the CDR3: TGCGCCAGCAGCGCCGGACAGTCTTACTATAATTCACCCCTCCACTTT. This chain joins TRBV5-1 and TRBJ1-6, with D possibly being TRBD1 (6 bases). Germline V gene sequence: CDR1 SGHRS, CDR2 YFSETQ. V lost 4 bases and J lost 3, with 14 bases in between. This CDR3 has 16 residues.

This clonotype turned up a few times. The chain recombines TRBV4-2 with TRBJ2-1, with 7 bases matching TRBD2. This CDR3 is built from 16 residues. Germline-derived CDR1 and CDR2 are LGHNA and YNFKEQ. V lost 0 bases to trimming and J lost 3 bases; unmatched junction nucleotides: 5. In nucleotides, the CDR3 is TGTGCCAGCAGCCAAGAGGTCCTAGCGGACTACAATGAGCAGTTCTTC. It is translated as CASSQEVLADYNEQFF.

The chain uses TRBV11-1 and TRBJ2-1; no clear D. Germline V gene lookup returns CDR1 SGHAT and CDR2 FQDESV (reference sequence). Trimming removed 3 bases at V and 4 bases at J, with 16 bases between. CDR3 length: 16 amino acids. DNA of the CDR3: TGTGCCAGCAGCTTGCAAATAAGGAGCACTTACAATGAGCAGTTCTTC. This codes for CASSLQIRSTYNEQFF.

The rearrangement uses TRBV4-2 and TRBJ1-1, with D possibly being TRBD1 (5 bases). CDR3 size: 15 residues. Trimming shortened V by 0 bases and J by 6 bases, and 14 bases separated the two germline ends. CDR1 LGHNA and CDR2 YNFKEQ come from the germline V gene. CDR3 protein: CASSQDEQGWAEAFF. DNA of the CDR3: TGTGCCAGCAGCCAAGATGAGCAGGGATGGGCTGAAGCTTTCTTT.

The table lists this clonotype with many counts. The V and J genes are TRBV29-1 and TRBJ1-5; a weak D match, TRBD1 (6 bases). CDR3 length equals 13 residues. CDR1 and CDR2 from the germline V gene are SQVTM and ANQGSEA. Deletions cut 3 bases from V and 4 bases from J, with 10 bases between. The CDR3 region has the DNA TGCAGCGTTGACAGGGGCTATAATCAGCCCCAGCATTTT. This encodes CSVDRGYNQPQHF. Variable domain in full (rest from reference TRBV29-1 and TRBJ1-5): SAVISQKPSRDICQRGTSLTIQCQVDSQVTMMFWYRQQPGQSLTLIATANQGSEATYESGFVIDKFPISRPNLTFSTLTVSNMSPEDSSIYLCSVDRGYNQPQHFGDGTRLSIL.

This clonotype occurred a few times. This CDR3 reads CASSQELLAGEFGTDTQYF. The CDR3 DNA reads TGCGCCAGCAGCCAAGAGTTGCTAGCGGGGGAATTTGGCACAGATACGCAGTATTTT. The chain couples TRBV4-3 to TRBJ2-3; 10 nucleotides line up with TRBD2. Germline CDR1 reads LGHNA; CDR2 reads YSLEER. Trimming cost V 0 bases and J 1 base; bases outside gene matches: 10. The CDR3 covers 19 residues.

The V call is TRBV20-1, the J call TRBJ1-2; 8 positions match TRBD1. Losses at the gene ends were 1 base for V and 8 bases for J; bases not matched to a gene: 21. Germline-derived CDR1 and CDR2 are DFQATT and SNEGSKA (reference sequence). The CDR3 is 18 residues long. This chain's CDR3 is CSARVQLGTGGRLGGYTF. The CDR3 DNA follows: TGCAGTGCTAGAGTTCAACTCGGAACAGGGGGTAGGCTTGGAGGCTACACCTTC.

This clonotype was found many times. This chain uses TRBV29-1 with TRBJ2-1; D gene unclear. CDR3 length equals 11 residues. V was cut by 5 bases and J by 4 bases, with 6 bases left in between. Germline V lookup: CDR1 SQVTM, CDR2 ANQGSEA. This CDR3 is CSVLSYNEQFF. CDR3 nucleotides: TGCAGCGTTTTAAGTTACAATGAGCAGTTCTTC.

This clonotype has a handful of counts. The rearrangement links TRBV20-1 to TRBJ2-3; D possibly corresponds to TRBD1 (5 bases). The CDR3 sequence is 14 residues long. Germline values: CDR1 DFQATT, CDR2 SNEGSKA (reference sequence). V lost 6 bases and J 0 bases, leaving 13 bases between the germline ends. The CDR3 bases are TGCAGTGCCACAGGTCTAGAGAGCACAGATACGCAGTATTTT. Translation gives CSATGLESTDTQYF.

The chain links TRBV11-3 to TRBJ2-3; 10 bases fit TRBD2. Germline CDR1 and CDR2: SGHNT and YENEEA. The CDR3 loop spans 16 amino acids. After removal of 5 bases from V and 4 bases from J, the junction contained 9 bases not matched to a gene. The CDR3: CASSPSASGSSDTQYF. CDR3 in DNA: TGTGCCAGCAGCCCGTCGGCTAGCGGGAGTTCAGATACGCAGTATTTT.

Only a few counts were recorded for this clonotype. This chain links TRBV7-2 with TRBJ2-1; TRBD1 matches at 11 bases. Germline loops: CDR1 SGHTA, CDR2 FQGNSA. This CDR3 has 14 residues. With V trimmed by 5 bases and J by 9 bases, 6 bases remained unmatched. In nucleotides, the CDR3 is TGTGCCAGCAGCCCTGGGACAGGGGGACGTGAGCAGTTCTTC. Amino acids: CASSPGTGGREQFF.

The sample holds a few counts of this clonotype. V gene TRBV12-3 or TRBV12-4 combines with J gene TRBJ2-1, with unresolved D. The CDR3 consists of 13 residues. V lost 0 bases and J 6 bases, leaving 6 bases between the germline ends. CDR3 sequence reads: CASSLAAVNEQFF. The CDR3 DNA reads as TGTGCCAGCAGTTTAGCGGCCGTCAATGAGCAGTTCTTC.

There are a few counts of this clonotype. The V call is TRBV7-9, the J call TRBJ1-2; 9 nucleotides align to TRBD1. This CDR3 has 14 residues. CDR1 is SEHNR and CDR2 is FQNEAQ in the germline V gene (reference sequence). Trimming cost V 5 bases and J 7 bases; bases outside gene matches: 8. DNA of the CDR3: TGTGCCAGCAGCCCTGGGACAGGGCCAACTGGCTACACCTTC. It translates to CASSPGTGPTGYTF. Looking up the rest from reference TRBV7-9 and TRBJ1-2 gives the full variable domain: DTGVSQNPRHKITKRGQNVTFRCDPISEHNRLYWYRQTLGQGPEFLTYFQNEAQLEKSRLLSDRFSAERPKGSFSTLEIQRTEQGDSAMYLCASSPGTGPTGYTFGSGTRLTVV.

The table lists this clonotype with a few counts. The V gene is TRBV29-1, the J gene TRBJ1-5; the match to TRBD1 covers 7 bases. V trimming: 7 bases; J trimming: 5 bases; junction bases outside the gene matches: 8. The CDR3 extends over 13 amino acids. The germline CDR1 and CDR2 sequences are SQVTM and ANQGSEA. CDR3 region: CSAVTGEDQPQHF. The CDR3 nucleotides are TGCAGCGCCGTCACAGGGGAGGATCAGCCCCAGCATTTT.

This clonotype was found many times. The rearrangement uses TRBV7-8 and TRBJ2-5; no reliable D call. Germline loops: CDR1 SGHVS, CDR2 FQNEAQ. The germline V and J ends were trimmed by 4 bases and 0 bases, with 12 bases remaining between them. The CDR3 is 15 residues long. CDR3 nucleotide sequence: TGTGCCAGCAGCTACAGCCAGGCTAACCAAGAGACCCAGTACTTC. As protein: CASSYSQANQETQYF.

This clonotype has a handful of counts. The chain uses TRBV3-1 and TRBJ2-7; a possible D gene is TRBD2 (6 bases). The germline V gene encodes CDR1 LGHDT and CDR2 YNNKEL (reference sequence). Between the trimmed V and J ends, which lost 0 bases and 4 bases, there was a span of 13 bases. The CDR3 contains 15 residues. The CDR3 nucleotides read TGTGCCAGCAGCCAAGACTTCGCTGCGGGGTACGAGCAGTACTTC. Residues: CASSQDFAAGYEQYF.

This clonotype was seen a few times. The chain joins TRBV28 to TRBJ1-1; tentative D call: TRBD1 (6 bases). V lost 3 bases and J lost 4, with 15 bases in between. In germline, CDR1 is MDHEN, CDR2 SYDVKM. The CDR3 is 15 amino acids. Written as DNA, the CDR3 is TGTGCCAGCAGTTTCGGAGGGGGTAGGCGCACTGAAGCTTTCTTT. Its translation: CASSFGGGRRTEAFF. Full variable domain (outside the CDR3, taken from reference TRBV28 and TRBJ1-1): DVKVTQSSRYLVKRTGEKVFLECVQDMDHENMFWYRQDPGLGLRLIYFSYDVKMKEKGDIPEGYSVSREKKERFSLILESASTNQTSMYLCASSFGGGRRTEAFFGQGTRLTVV.

The rearrangement links TRBV4-2 to TRBJ2-2; D ambiguous. The CDR3 has 16 amino acids. V was shortened by 0 bases and J by 5 bases, with 13 bases between the two germline ends. CDR1 and CDR2 from the germline V gene are LGHNA and YNFKEQ. This CDR3 reads CASSQDPRQVTGELFF. CDR3 nucleotides: TGTGCCAGCAGCCAAGACCCTCGGCAGGTGACCGGGGAGCTGTTTTTT.